The 30 T cell receptor beta chains below were found in one sample sequenced in a study of shared T cell receptors in the human thymus (dated by TCRdb to the early 2020s). Libraries were built with the immunoSEQ multiplex PCR assay. The clones in this table, taken by TCRdb from immuneACCESS, are in-frame only. Not every clone is retained; where verified, under half of the shortfall comes from an unresolved V gene, and the cause of the rest is unknown. The sample records about 660,000 clones, more than 75% of which are singletons. The ten largest clones capture 0.008% to 0.011% of the sample. These data were also filed under a second study, of human thymus T cells.

The sequencing sample was made of thymocytes. These receptors were collected from a boy in the first two years of life with a congenital heart defect. Donor details come from another sample of the same person, matched by shared clones.

The chain combines TRBV19 with TRBJ1-1; D remains unclear. The V end lost 0 bases, the J end lost 1 base, and 24 bases lay between the germline ends. Germline assignment: CDR1 LNHDA and CDR2 SQIVND (reference sequence). CDR3 size: 20 residues. The CDR3 loop is CASSIDHLSPRKQANTEAFF. The CDR3 DNA reads as TGTGCCAGTAGTATAGACCATCTCAGCCCGCGTAAGCAGGCGAACACTGAAGCTTTCTTT.

The chain has TRBV28 and TRBJ2-7; TRBD2 is a possible D gene (5 bases). This CDR3 has 14 residues. The V end lost 2 bases, the J end lost 8 bases, and 16 bases lay between the germline ends. In germline, CDR1 is MDHEN, CDR2 SYDVKM. For the CDR3, the DNA is TGTGCCAGCAGTTTAGATGCCCCCCCTAGCAAGCAGTACTTC. It codes for CASSLDAPPSKQYF.

The gene calls are TRBV2 and TRBJ2-1; the D is unclear. CDR1 and CDR2 (germline): SNHLY, FYNNEI. Trimming took off 0 bases at V and 8 bases at J, with 14 bases between the two ends. The CDR3 has 15 residues. CDR3 amino acids: CASSEARLKRHEQFF. CDR3 nucleotides: TGTGCCAGCAGTGAAGCACGTTTAAAGCGCCATGAGCAGTTCTTC.

This clone was recorded once. The chain recombines TRBV7-9 with TRBJ1-3, with TRBD1 matching over 7 bases. Germline lookup yields CDR1 SEHNR and CDR2 FQNEAQ (reference sequence). V was clipped by 10 bases and J by 3 bases; unmatched bases: 12. There are 15 residues in the CDR3. CDR3 DNA: TGTGCCACCATCGGGAGAGGGGGCCTTGGAAACACCATATATTTT. It is translated as CATIGRGGLGNTIYF.

This chain connects TRBV9 to TRBJ2-3, with 7 bases lining up with TRBD2. There are 15 residues in the CDR3. Per the germline V gene, CDR1 is SGDLS and CDR2 is YYNGEE. Germline trimming cut 0 bases from V and 5 bases from J; bases unmatched to any gene: 6. DNA for the CDR3: TGTGCCAGCAGCGTAGATCCGCGGGAGTTAGATACGCAGTATTTT. It specifies CASSVDPRELDTQYF.

The chain is built from TRBV6-5 and TRBJ2-2; 7 bases agree with TRBD2. Germline V lookup: CDR1 MNHEY, CDR2 SVGAGI. V lost 2 bases to trimming and J lost 5 bases; unmatched junction nucleotides: 8. The CDR3 covers 16 residues. CDR3 DNA: TGTGCCAGCAGTTACGTCGGGGGAGGGCTGACCGGGGAGCTGTTTTTT. Protein sequence: CASSYVGGGLTGELFF.

The chain is built from TRBV9 and TRBJ2-1, with no clear D. Germline CDR1 and CDR2: SGDLS and YYNGEE. The V gene lost 5 bases and the J gene lost 5 bases, with 14 bases spanning the gap. The CDR3 spans 14 residues. The CDR3 region has the DNA TGTGCCAGCAGAGGCGGAGTTTATGACAATGAGCAGTTCTTC. Translated, it gives CASRGGVYDNEQFF.

V usage is TRBV5-8 and J usage is TRBJ1-5; 11 bases are shared with TRBD1. Germline V gene lookup returns CDR1 SGHTS and CDR2 YDEGEE. CDR3 length: 16 amino acids. J lost 7 bases, V lost 0 bases, and 6 bases had no gene match. Here the CDR3 DNA reads TGTGCCAGCAGCTTGGACTGGGACAGGGGGTACCAGCCCCAGCATTTT. Its translation: CASSLDWDRGYQPQHF.

The V and J genes are TRBV19 and TRBJ2-1; the match to TRBD2 covers 9 bases. The ends lost 6 bases at V and 5 bases at J; junction bases unmatched: 5. The CDR3 length is 14 residues. CDR1 is LNHDA and CDR2 is SQIVND in the germline V gene (reference sequence). Here the CDR3 reads CASRGTSQHNEQFF. The CDR3 DNA follows: TGTGCCAGTAGAGGGACTAGCCAGCACAATGAGCAGTTCTTC.

CDR3 sequence reads: CASSDVHLYEQYF. In DNA, the CDR3 is TGCGCCAGCAGTGACGTACACCTCTACGAGCAGTACTTC. This sequence joins TRBV10-2 and TRBJ2-7, with unresolved D. In germline, CDR1 is WSHSY, CDR2 SAAADI. The CDR3 is 13 residues long. Trimming left V 3 bases short and J 3 bases short, with 9 bases between.

V usage is TRBV6-5 and J usage is TRBJ2-1, with D possibly TRBD2 on 5 matching bases. The germline CDR1 and CDR2 sequences are MNHEY and SVGAGI. The CDR3 covers 14 residues. The V end was cut by 4 bases, the J end by 4 bases, with 11 bases between. The DNA of the CDR3 is TGTGCCAGCAGTTGCCGGACTCAGTACAATGAGCAGTTCTTC. Its protein product is CASSCRTQYNEQFF.

The rearrangement uses TRBV7-2 and TRBJ2-7, with D possibly matching TRBD2 (7 bases). The ends were cut back, 5 bases at V and 5 bases at J, with 13 bases in the middle. Germline loops: CDR1 SGHTA, CDR2 FQGNSA. The CDR3 covers 13 residues. CDR3 region: CASSPQGRDEQYF. The CDR3 coding sequence is TGTGCCAGCAGCCCCCAGGGGAGGGACGAGCAGTACTTC. The full variable domain, with the rest looked up from reference TRBV7-2 and TRBJ2-7, is GAGVSQSPSNKVTEKGKDVELRCDPISGHTALYWYRQSLGQGLEFLIYFQGNSAPDKSGLPSDRFSAERTGGSVSTLTIQRTQQEDSAVYLCASSPQGRDEQYFGPGTRLTVT.

The chain recombines TRBV6-5 with TRBJ1-5; the D gene is possibly TRBD1 (5 bases). Germline V gives CDR1 MNHEY, CDR2 SVGAGI. The CDR3 has 15 amino acids. V lost 2 bases and J 7 bases, leaving 15 bases between the germline ends. The chain's CDR3 is CASSYGGSGPQPQHF. The CDR3 bases are TGTGCCAGCAGTTACGGAGGGTCGGGACCCCAGCCCCAGCATTTT.

V usage is TRBV7-8 and J usage is TRBJ2-1; possibly TRBD1 for D (6 bases). Trimming shortened V by 5 bases and J by 0 bases, and 14 bases separated the two germline ends. The CDR3 sequence is 16 residues long. Germline CDR1 and CDR2: SGHVS and FQNEAQ. CDR3 bases: TGTGCCAGCAGCAGAAGGGGGTCTAGCTCCTACAATGAGCAGTTCTTC. Its translation: CASSRRGSSSYNEQFF.

The genes are TRBV18 and TRBJ2-2, with a possible D match to TRBD2 (6 bases). Germline-derived CDR1 and CDR2 are KGHSH and LQKENI. This CDR3 contains 16 residues. Deletions cut 6 bases from V and 2 bases from J, with 16 bases between. The CDR3 sequence is CASSPTSGPNTGELFF. DNA of the CDR3: TGTGCCAGCTCGCCTACGAGCGGGCCTAACACCGGGGAGCTGTTTTTT.

This chain joins TRBV29-1 and TRBJ1-4; the D is unclear. Germline lookup yields CDR1 SQVTM and CDR2 ANQGSEA. Trimming took off 6 bases at V and 7 bases at J, with 6 bases between the two ends. This CDR3 comprises 10 residues. CDR3 sequence (DNA): TGCAGCGTGAGGGTTGAAAAACTGTTTTTT. Translating it yields CSVRVEKLFF. Using reference TRBV29-1 and TRBJ1-4 for the parts outside the CDR3, the full variable domain is SAVISQKPSRDICQRGTSLTIQCQVDSQVTMMFWYRQQPGQSLTLIATANQGSEATYESGFVIDKFPISRPNLTFSTLTVSNMSPEDSSIYLCSVRVEKLFFGSGTQLSVL.

The chain employs TRBV18 and TRBJ2-1; tentative D call: TRBD1 (5 bases). This CDR3 region has 16 residues. Germline CDR1 KGHSH, CDR2 LQKENI. The ends were cut back, 1 base at V and 0 bases at J, with 10 bases in the middle. The CDR3 DNA sequence: TGTGCCAGCTCACCACATGGGGCGAGCTCCTACAATGAGCAGTTCTTC. Protein: CASSPHGASSYNEQFF.

As to this clone: Other nucleotide sequences from this sample produce the same CDR3. The gene calls are TRBV6-5 and TRBJ1-3; no definite D call. The CDR3 runs to 15 residues. The germline V and J ends were trimmed by 0 bases and 1 base, with 7 bases remaining between them. CDR1 is MNHEY, CDR2 SVGAGI, per germline. For the CDR3, the DNA is TGTGCCAGCAGTTACTCGAGAGGTTCTGGAAACACCATATATTTT. Its translation: CASSYSRGSGNTIYF.

V is TRBV7-9 and J is TRBJ1-1; D call uncertain. This CDR3 is 16 amino acids long. V was cut by 5 bases and J by 1 base, with 17 bases left in between. Germline CDR1 reads SEHNR; CDR2 reads FQNEAQ (reference sequence). CDR3 residues: CASSLPLYAANTEAFF. As DNA, the CDR3 is TGTGCCAGCAGCCTCCCCCTTTATGCGGCGAACACTGAAGCTTTCTTT.

The V and J genes are TRBV30 and TRBJ1-2; 9 nucleotides line up with TRBD1. Germline CDR1 is GTSNPN and CDR2 is SVGIG (reference sequence). CDR3 length: 17 residues. Trimming took 2 bases from V and 3 from J; bases not matched to a gene: 13. Here the CDR3 DNA reads TGTGCCTGGAGTATGGGGCGTGAAAGGGACAGGGACTATGGCTACACCTTC. Its protein product is CAWSMGRERDRDYGYTF. The whole variable domain, filled in from reference TRBV30 and TRBJ1-2, reads SQTIHQWPATLVQPVGSPLSLECTVEGTSNPNLYWYRQAAGRGLQLLFYSVGIGQISSEVPQNLSASRPQDRQFILSSKKLLLSDSGFYLCAWSMGRERDRDYGYTFGSGTRLTVV.

The chain employs TRBV15 and TRBJ2-1, with 11 bases identical to TRBD2. Germline lookup yields CDR1 LNHNV and CDR2 YYDKDF (reference sequence). CDR3 length: 16 residues. V shed 5 bases, J shed 9 bases, and the junction held 12 bases outside the gene matches. CDR3 amino acids: CATSYLYPGTSGEQFF. The CDR3 DNA follows: TGTGCCACCAGCTACTTATATCCCGGGACTAGCGGTGAGCAGTTCTTC.

The chain links TRBV7-6 to TRBJ2-1; 8 bases fit TRBD2. Germline assignment: CDR1 SGHVS and CDR2 FNYEAQ. The length of the CDR3 is 18 residues. V lost 1 base, J lost 3 bases, and 11 bases stayed unmatched. CDR3 protein: CASSLVDGFSGDYNEQFF. As DNA, the CDR3 is TGTGCCAGCAGCTTAGTGGACGGGTTTAGCGGGGACTACAATGAGCAGTTCTTC.

CDR3 protein: CAISVVTRGTGELFF. CDR3 DNA: TGTGCCATCAGTGTGGTGACTAGGGGAACCGGGGAGCTGTTTTTT. The chain links TRBV10-3 to TRBJ2-2, with TRBD2 as a possible D gene (6 bases). The CDR3 is made up of 15 amino acids. Deletions cut 4 bases from V and 5 bases from J, with 14 bases between. The germline CDR1 and CDR2 sequences are ENHRY and SYGVKD.

CDR3 amino acids: CASSLKSPTSGRVYEQYF. The CDR3, as DNA: TGTGCCAGCAGCTTAAAGTCTCCGACTAGCGGGAGGGTCTACGAGCAGTACTTC. The gene calls are TRBV7-3 and TRBJ2-7, with 14 bases fitting TRBD2. Germline V CDR1 and CDR2: SGHTA, FQGTGA. The CDR3 loop spans 18 amino acids. After removal of 1 base from V and 3 bases from J, the junction contained 8 bases not matched to a gene.

The rearrangement links TRBV7-8 to TRBJ2-1; 7 bases fit TRBD2. The V gene's germline CDR1 is SGHVS and CDR2 FQNEAQ. The CDR3 covers 15 residues. V was pared by 5 bases and J by 2 bases, with 6 bases of the junction left unmatched. The CDR3 sequence: CASSRSGNTYNEQFF. The CDR3 nucleotides read TGTGCCAGCAGCCGGAGCGGGAACACCTACAATGAGCAGTTCTTC. The full variable domain, completed using reference TRBV7-8 and TRBJ2-1, is GAGVSQSPRYKVAKRGQDVALRCDPISGHVSLFWYQQALGQGPEFLTYFQNEAQLDKSGLPSDRFFAERPEGSVSTLKIQRTQQEDSAVYLCASSRSGNTYNEQFFGPGTRLTVL.

The chain links TRBV9 to TRBJ1-2, with a weak D call TRBD1 (6 bases). Trimming stripped 0 bases from V and 4 bases from J, with 16 bases between. Germline lookup yields CDR1 SGDLS and CDR2 YYNGEE. CDR3 size: 16 residues. CDR3 coding DNA: TGTGCCAGCAGCGTAGCTACAACAGGGAGGGGCTATGGCTACACCTTC. This sequence encodes CASSVATTGRGYGYTF.

This chain uses TRBV7-8 with TRBJ1-2; D gene ambiguous. Per the germline V gene, CDR1 is SGHVS and CDR2 is FQNEAQ. This CDR3 comprises 14 residues. V dropped 2 bases and J dropped 5 bases, with 12 bases sitting between them. The CDR3 reads CASSLSQERYGYTF. CDR3 sequence (DNA): TGTGCCAGCAGCTTATCCCAGGAACGGTATGGCTACACCTTC.

J is TRBJ1-6 and V is TRBV28; D possibly corresponds to TRBD1 (6 bases). The CDR3 totals 16 residues. V gave up 4 bases and J gave up 9 bases, with 19 bases separating them. CDR1 MDHEN and CDR2 SYDVKM come from the germline V gene. CDR3 sequence: CASSSLWGQGTSPLHF. CDR3 in DNA: TGTGCCAGCAGTTCACTTTGGGGGCAGGGGACTTCACCCCTCCACTTT.

The gene calls are TRBV30 and TRBJ2-3; a weak D match, TRBD2 (6 bases). Germline lookup yields CDR1 GTSNPN and CDR2 SVGIG (reference sequence). This CDR3 has 15 amino acids. The germline V and J ends were trimmed by 4 bases and 0 bases, with 14 bases remaining between them. CDR3 DNA sequence: TGTGCCTGGATGCGAGAGCGGGCCAGCACAGATACGCAGTATTTT. Translating gives CAWMRERASTDTQYF.

The chain uses TRBV28 and TRBJ2-7, with TRBD2 matching over 7 bases. The CDR3 has 17 residues. Trimming took 4 bases from V and 2 from J; bases not matched to a gene: 14. CDR1 is MDHEN and CDR2 is SYDVKM in the germline V gene. The chain's CDR3 is CASSSLNLSGRAYEQYF. Here the CDR3 DNA reads TGTGCCAGCAGTTCCTTAAATTTAAGTGGGAGGGCCTACGAGCAGTACTTC.